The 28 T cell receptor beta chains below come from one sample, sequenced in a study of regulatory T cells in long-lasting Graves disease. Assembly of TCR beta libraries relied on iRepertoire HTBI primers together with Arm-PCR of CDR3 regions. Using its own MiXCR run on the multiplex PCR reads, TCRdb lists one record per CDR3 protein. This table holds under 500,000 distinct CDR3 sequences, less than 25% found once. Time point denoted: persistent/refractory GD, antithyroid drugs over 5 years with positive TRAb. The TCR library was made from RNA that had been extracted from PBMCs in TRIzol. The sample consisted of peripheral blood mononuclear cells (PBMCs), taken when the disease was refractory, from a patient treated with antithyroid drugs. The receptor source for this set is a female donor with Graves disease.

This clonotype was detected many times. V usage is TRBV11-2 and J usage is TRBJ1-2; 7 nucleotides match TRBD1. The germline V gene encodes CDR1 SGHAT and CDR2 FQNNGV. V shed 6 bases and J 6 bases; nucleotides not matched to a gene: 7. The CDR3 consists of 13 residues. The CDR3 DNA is TGTGCCAGCAGGGACGGGACAGTGGATGGCTACACCTTC. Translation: CASRDGTVDGYTF. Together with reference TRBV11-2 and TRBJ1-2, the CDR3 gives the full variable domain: EAGVAQSPRYKIIEKRQSVAFWCNPISGHATLYWYQQILGQGPKLLIQFQNNGVVDDSQLPKDRFSAERLKGVDSTLKIQPAKLEDSAVYLCASRDGTVDGYTFGSGTRLTVV.

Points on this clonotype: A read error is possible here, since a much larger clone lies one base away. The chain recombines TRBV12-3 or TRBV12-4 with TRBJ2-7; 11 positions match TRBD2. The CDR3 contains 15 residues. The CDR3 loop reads CASRGTSGNTYGQYF. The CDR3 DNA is TGTGCCAGCAGGGGGACTAGCGGTAATACCTACGGGCAGTACTTC.

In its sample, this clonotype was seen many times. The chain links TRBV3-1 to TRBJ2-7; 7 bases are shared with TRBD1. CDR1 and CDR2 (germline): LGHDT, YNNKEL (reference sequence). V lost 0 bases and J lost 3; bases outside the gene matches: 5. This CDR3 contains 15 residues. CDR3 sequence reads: CASSQEVGQDYEQYF. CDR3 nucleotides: TGTGCCAGCAGCCAAGAAGTCGGACAGGACTACGAGCAGTACTTC.

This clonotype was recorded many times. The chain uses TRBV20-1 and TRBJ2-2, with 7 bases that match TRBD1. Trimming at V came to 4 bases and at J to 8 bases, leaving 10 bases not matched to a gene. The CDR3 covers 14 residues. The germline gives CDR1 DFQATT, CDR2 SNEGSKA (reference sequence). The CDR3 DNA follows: TGCAGTGCTATCGGGACAGCTACCCTGGGGGAGCTGTTTTTT. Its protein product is CSAIGTATLGELFF.

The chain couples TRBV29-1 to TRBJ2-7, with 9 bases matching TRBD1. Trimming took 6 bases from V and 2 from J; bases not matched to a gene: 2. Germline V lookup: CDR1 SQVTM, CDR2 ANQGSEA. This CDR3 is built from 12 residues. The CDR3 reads CSVRTGAYEQYF. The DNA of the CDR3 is TGCAGCGTCCGGACAGGGGCCTACGAGCAGTACTTC.

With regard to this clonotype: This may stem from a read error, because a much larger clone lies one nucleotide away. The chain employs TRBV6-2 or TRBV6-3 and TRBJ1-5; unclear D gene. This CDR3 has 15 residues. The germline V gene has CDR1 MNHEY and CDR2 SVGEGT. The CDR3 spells CAGSPDRASNQPQHF. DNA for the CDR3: TGTGCCGGCAGCCCCGACCGGGCCTCCAATCAGCCCCAGCATTTT.

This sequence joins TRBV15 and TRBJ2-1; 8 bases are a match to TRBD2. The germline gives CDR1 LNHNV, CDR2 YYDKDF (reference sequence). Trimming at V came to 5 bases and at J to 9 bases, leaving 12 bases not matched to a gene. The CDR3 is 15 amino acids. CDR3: CATSHPLRTSTEQFF. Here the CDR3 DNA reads TGTGCCACCAGCCACCCCCTCCGGACTAGCACTGAGCAGTTCTTC.

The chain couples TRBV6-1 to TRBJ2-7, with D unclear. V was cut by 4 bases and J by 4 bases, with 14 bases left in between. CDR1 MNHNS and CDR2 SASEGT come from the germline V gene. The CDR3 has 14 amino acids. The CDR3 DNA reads TGTGCCAGCAGTGTTAGTCCCAGAATTTACGAGCAGTACTTC. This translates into CASSVSPRIYEQYF.

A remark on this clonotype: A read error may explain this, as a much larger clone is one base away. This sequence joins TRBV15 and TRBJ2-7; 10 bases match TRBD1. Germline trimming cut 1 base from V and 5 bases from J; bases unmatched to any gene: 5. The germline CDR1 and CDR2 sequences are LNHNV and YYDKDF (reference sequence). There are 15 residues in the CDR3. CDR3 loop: CATSRVGTGAHEQYF. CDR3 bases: TGTGCCACCAGCAGAGTGGGGACAGGGGCCCACGAGCAGTACTTC.

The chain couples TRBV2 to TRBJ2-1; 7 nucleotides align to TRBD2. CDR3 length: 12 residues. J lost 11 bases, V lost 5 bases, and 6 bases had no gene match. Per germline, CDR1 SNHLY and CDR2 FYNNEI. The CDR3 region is CASSYPGLQQFF. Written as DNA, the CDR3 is TGTGCCAGCAGTTACCCGGGACTACAGCAGTTCTTC.

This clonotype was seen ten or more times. The CDR3 DNA is TGTGCCACCAGTGATTTTCCCTCGACAGGGCAAGAGACCCAGTACTTC. Amino acid sequence: CATSDFPSTGQETQYF. The V call is TRBV24-1, the J call TRBJ2-5; TRBD1 matches at 7 bases. Germline CDR1 and CDR2: KGHDR and SFDVKD. CDR3 length: 16 residues. V was pared by 1 base and J by 2 bases, with 6 bases of the junction left unmatched.

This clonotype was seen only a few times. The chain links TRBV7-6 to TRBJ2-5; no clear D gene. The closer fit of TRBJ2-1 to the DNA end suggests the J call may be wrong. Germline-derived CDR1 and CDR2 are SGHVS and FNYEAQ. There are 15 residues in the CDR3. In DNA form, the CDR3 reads TGTGCCAGCAGCTTAGCTCCCGAGGTTATCCATGAGCAGTTCTTC. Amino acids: CASSLAPEVIHEQFF.

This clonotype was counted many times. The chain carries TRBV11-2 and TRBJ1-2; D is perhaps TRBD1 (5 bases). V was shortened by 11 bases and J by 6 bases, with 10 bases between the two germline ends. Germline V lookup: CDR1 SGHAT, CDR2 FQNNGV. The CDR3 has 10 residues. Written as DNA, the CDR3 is TGTGCCGCGGGGGGAAATGGCTACACCTTC. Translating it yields CAAGGNGYTF.

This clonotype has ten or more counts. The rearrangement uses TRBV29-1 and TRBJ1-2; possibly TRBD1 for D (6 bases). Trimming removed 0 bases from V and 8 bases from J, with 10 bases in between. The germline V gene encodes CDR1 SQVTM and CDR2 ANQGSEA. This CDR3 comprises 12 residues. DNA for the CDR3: TGCAGCGTTGAAGACAGGGGACACGGCTACACCTTC. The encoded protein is CSVEDRGHGYTF. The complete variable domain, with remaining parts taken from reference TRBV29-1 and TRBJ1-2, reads SAVISQKPSRDICQRGTSLTIQCQVDSQVTMMFWYRQQPGQSLTLIATANQGSEATYESGFVIDKFPISRPNLTFSTLTVSNMSPEDSSIYLCSVEDRGHGYTFGSGTRLTVV.

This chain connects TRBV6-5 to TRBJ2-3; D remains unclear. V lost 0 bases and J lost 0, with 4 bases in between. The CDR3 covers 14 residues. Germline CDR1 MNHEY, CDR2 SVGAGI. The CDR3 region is CASSYSQSTDTQYF. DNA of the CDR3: TGTGCCAGCAGTTACTCCCAGAGCACAGATACGCAGTATTTT.

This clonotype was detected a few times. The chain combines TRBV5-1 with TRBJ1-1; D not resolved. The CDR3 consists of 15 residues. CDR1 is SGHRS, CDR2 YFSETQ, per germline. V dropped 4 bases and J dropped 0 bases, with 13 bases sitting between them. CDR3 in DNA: TGCGCCAGCAGCGGAGGTGATCGGATGAACACTGAAGCTTTCTTT. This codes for CASSGGDRMNTEAFF.

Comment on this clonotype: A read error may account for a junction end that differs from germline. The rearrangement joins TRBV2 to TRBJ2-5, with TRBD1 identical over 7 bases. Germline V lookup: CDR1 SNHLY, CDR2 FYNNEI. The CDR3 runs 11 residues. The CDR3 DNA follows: TGTGCCAGCAGTGCAGACAGGGAAAGGTTCTTC. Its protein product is CASSADRERFF. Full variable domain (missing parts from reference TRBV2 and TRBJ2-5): EPEVTQTPSHQVTQMGQEVILRCVPISNHLYFYWYRQILGQKVEFLVSFYNNEISEKSEIFDDQFSVERPDGSNFTLKIRSTKLEDSAMYFCASSADRERFFGPGTRLLVL.

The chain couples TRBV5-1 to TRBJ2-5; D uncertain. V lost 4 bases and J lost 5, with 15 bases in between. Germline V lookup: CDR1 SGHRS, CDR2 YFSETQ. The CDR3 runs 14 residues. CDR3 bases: TGCGCCAGCAGCCCGTCCGGGCTAATCGAGACCCAGTACTTC. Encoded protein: CASSPSGLIETQYF.

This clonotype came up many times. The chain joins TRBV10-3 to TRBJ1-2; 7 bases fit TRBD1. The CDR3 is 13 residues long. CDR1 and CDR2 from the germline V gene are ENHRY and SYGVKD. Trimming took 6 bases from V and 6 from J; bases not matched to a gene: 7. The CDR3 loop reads CAIRTDRENGYTF. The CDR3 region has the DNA TGTGCCATCAGAACCGACAGGGAGAATGGCTACACCTTC.

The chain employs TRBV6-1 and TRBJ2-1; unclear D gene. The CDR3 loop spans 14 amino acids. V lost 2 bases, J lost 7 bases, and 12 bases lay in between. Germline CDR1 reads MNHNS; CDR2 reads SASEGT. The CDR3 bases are TGTGCCAGCAGTGAATTGTACTTGGGAAATGAGCAGTTCTTC. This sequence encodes CASSELYLGNEQFF.

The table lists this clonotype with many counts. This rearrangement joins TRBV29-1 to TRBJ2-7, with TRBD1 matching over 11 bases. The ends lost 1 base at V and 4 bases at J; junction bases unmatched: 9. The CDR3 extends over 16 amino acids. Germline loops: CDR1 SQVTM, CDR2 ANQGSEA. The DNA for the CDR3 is TGCAGCGTTGAAGTCTCGGGACAGGGGGTCGGATACGAGCAGTACTTC. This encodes CSVEVSGQGVGYEQYF.

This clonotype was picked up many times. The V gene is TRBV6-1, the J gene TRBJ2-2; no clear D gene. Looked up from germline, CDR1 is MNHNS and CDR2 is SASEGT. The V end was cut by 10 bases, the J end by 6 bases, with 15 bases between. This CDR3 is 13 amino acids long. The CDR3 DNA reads TGTGCCACCTTACCCTTAGCAGCCGGGGAGCTGTTTTTT. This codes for CATLPLAAGELFF.

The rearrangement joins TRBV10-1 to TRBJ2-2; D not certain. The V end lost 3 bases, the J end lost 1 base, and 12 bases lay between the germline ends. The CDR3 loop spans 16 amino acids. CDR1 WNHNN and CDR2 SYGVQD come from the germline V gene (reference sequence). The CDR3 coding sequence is TGCGCCAGCAGTGACCCGATAGGCAGGAACACCGGGGAGCTGTTTTTT. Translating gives CASSDPIGRNTGELFF.

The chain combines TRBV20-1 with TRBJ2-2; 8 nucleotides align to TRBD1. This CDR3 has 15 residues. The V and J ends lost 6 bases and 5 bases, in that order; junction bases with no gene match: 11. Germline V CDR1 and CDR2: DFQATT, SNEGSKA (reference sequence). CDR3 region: CSAEDGQGWTGELFF. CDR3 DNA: TGCAGTGCCGAAGACGGACAGGGCTGGACCGGGGAGCTGTTTTTT.

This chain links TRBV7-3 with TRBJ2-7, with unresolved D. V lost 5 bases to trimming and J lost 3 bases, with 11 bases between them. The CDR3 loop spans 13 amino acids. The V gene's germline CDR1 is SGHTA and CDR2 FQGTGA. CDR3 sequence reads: CASSQYYGYEQYF. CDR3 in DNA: TGTGCCAGCAGCCAATACTACGGCTACGAGCAGTACTTC.

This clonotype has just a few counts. The CDR3: CSASPPVGNSYEQYF. As DNA, the CDR3 is TGCAGTGCTAGTCCTCCAGTGGGGAACTCCTACGAGCAGTACTTC. This sequence joins TRBV20-1 and TRBJ2-7, with unresolved D. Germline values: CDR1 DFQATT, CDR2 SNEGSKA (reference sequence). This CDR3 has 15 residues. V gave up 3 bases and J gave up 0 bases, with 15 bases separating them.

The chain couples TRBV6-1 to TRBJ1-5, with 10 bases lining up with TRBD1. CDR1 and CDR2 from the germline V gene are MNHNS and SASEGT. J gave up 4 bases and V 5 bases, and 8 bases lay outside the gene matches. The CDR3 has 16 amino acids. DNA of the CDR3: TGTGCCAGCAGTACAAGGACAGGGGGAATTAATCAGCCCCAGCATTTT. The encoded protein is CASSTRTGGINQPQHF.

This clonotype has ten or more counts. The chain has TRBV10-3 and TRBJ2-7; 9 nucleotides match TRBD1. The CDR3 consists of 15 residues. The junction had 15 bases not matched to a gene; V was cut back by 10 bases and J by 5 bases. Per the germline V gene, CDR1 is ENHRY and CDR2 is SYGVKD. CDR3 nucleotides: TGTGCCAAGCGCTCAGACAGGGGGTTATCGGACGAGCAGTACTTC. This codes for CAKRSDRGLSDEQYF.